Shown below are 20 T cell receptor beta chains from a single sample sequenced in a study of cytotoxic CD8 clonotypes in ibrutinib-treated CLL. The data were produced by immunoSEQ multiplex PCR, yet TCRdb's version contains in-frame clones alone and is incomplete. The top ten clones hold approximately 15% of a sample with about 250,000 clones, 70% of them seen once. This material consisted of PBMCs, taken after 24 months of ibrutinib treatment. Receptors were obtained from a human donor with chronic lymphocytic leukemia.

The rearrangement joins TRBV30 to TRBJ1-1, with D possibly TRBD1 on 5 matching bases. V was trimmed by 0 bases and J by 11 bases, leaving 13 bases between them. CDR3 length: 12 amino acids. The germline V gene has CDR1 GTSNPN and CDR2 SVGIG (reference sequence). This CDR3 is CAWSVRLGGAFF. DNA of the CDR3: TGTGCCTGGAGTGTAAGGCTCGGGGGGGCTTTCTTT.

This sequence joins TRBV7-2 and TRBJ2-3, with unresolved D. This CDR3 comprises 13 residues. The germline V gene encodes CDR1 SGHTA and CDR2 FQGNSA. V was shortened by 1 base and J by 8 bases, with 10 bases between the two germline ends. The CDR3 loop reads CASSLDVVVTQYF. In nucleotides, the CDR3 is TGTGCCAGCAGCTTAGATGTCGTAGTTACGCAGTATTTT.

The V gene is TRBV7-6, the J gene TRBJ1-4; maybe TRBD1 (6 bases). The CDR3 totals 15 residues. Deletions cut 6 bases from V and 4 bases from J, with 15 bases between. Germline CDR1 is SGHVS and CDR2 is FNYEAQ. This CDR3 reads CASSQTGGFNEKLFF. The CDR3 nucleotides read TGTGCCAGCAGTCAAACTGGGGGCTTTAATGAAAAACTGTTTTTT.

The rearrangement joins TRBV15 to TRBJ2-6; D not resolved. Per the germline V gene, CDR1 is LNHNV and CDR2 is YYDKDF (reference sequence). The CDR3 loop spans 21 amino acids. V lost 0 bases, J lost 0 bases, and 21 bases lay in between. The CDR3 protein is CATSRDRIGDMKDSGANVLTF. In DNA form, the CDR3 reads TGTGCCACCAGCAGAGATCGGATTGGAGACATGAAGGACTCTGGGGCCAACGTCCTGACTTTC.

The rearrangement uses TRBV5-1 and TRBJ2-3, with 7 bases identical to TRBD1. CDR1 and CDR2 from the germline V gene are SGHRS and YFSETQ. The CDR3 runs to 14 residues. Trimming cost V 4 bases and J 0 bases; bases outside gene matches: 2. In DNA, the CDR3 is TGCGCCAGCAGCGAGACAGGGAGCACAGATACGCAGTATTTT. Protein sequence: CASSETGSTDTQYF. Together with reference TRBV5-1 and TRBJ2-3, the CDR3 gives the full variable domain: KAGVTQTPRYLIKTRGQQVTLSCSPISGHRSVSWYQQTPGQGLQFLFEYFSETQRNKGNFPGRFSGRQFSNSRSEMNVSTLELGDSALYLCASSETGSTDTQYFGPGTRLTVL.

In regard to this clone: An end of the junction differs from the germline gene, which may be a read error. This rearrangement joins TRBV5-1 to TRBJ2-5, with D possibly TRBD1 on 6 matching bases. Germline CDR1 and CDR2: SGHRS and YFSETQ. This CDR3 contains 14 residues. Written as DNA, the CDR3 is TGCGCCACCCAACGCCAGGGGCCCCAAGAGGCCCAGTACTTC. This sequence encodes CATQRQGPQEAQYF.

This clone was detected a few times. The rearrangement uses TRBV6-5 and TRBJ2-7; 8 bases match TRBD1. CDR1 and CDR2 (germline): MNHEY, SVGAGI. The CDR3 extends over 12 amino acids. Trimming removed 6 bases from V and 6 bases from J; junction bases left unmatched: 4. CDR3 residues: CASSLQGGEQYF. In nucleotides, the CDR3 is TGTGCCAGCAGCCTACAGGGGGGCGAGCAGTACTTC.

The rearrangement joins TRBV5-1 to TRBJ2-7; 12 nucleotides align to TRBD2. This CDR3 region has 16 residues. Germline CDR1 reads SGHRS; CDR2 reads YFSETQ. With 6 bases clipped from V and 2 bases from J, the junction kept 9 bases outside the gene matches. CDR3 coding DNA: TGCGCCAGCACCCCTTTTCTAGCGGGAGGGACCTACGAGCAGTACTTC. Translated, it gives CASTPFLAGGTYEQYF.

The chain couples TRBV9 to TRBJ2-7; D is perhaps TRBD1 (5 bases). V was clipped by 0 bases and J by 1 base, with 14 bases between them. Germline V gene lookup returns CDR1 SGDLS and CDR2 YYNGEE. This CDR3 has 16 residues. Here the CDR3 reads CASSVEWGAASYEQYF. CDR3 bases: TGTGCCAGCAGCGTAGAATGGGGCGCGGCATCCTACGAGCAGTACTTC.

This clone was counted a single time. V usage is TRBV30 and J usage is TRBJ1-5, with unresolved D. Trimming left V 0 bases short and J 9 bases short, with 12 bases between. This CDR3 has 13 residues. Germline assignment: CDR1 GTSNPN and CDR2 SVGIG (reference sequence). CDR3 amino acids: CAWSVVGFGPQHF. The CDR3 coding sequence is TGTGCCTGGAGTGTGGTGGGATTTGGGCCCCAGCATTTT.

The chain combines TRBV5-1 with TRBJ2-5, with no clear D. This CDR3 has 13 amino acids. The germline V gene encodes CDR1 SGHRS and CDR2 YFSETQ. The V and J ends lost 1 base and 7 bases respectively, with 11 bases between them. The CDR3 bases are TGCGCCAGCAGCTTGAGCGTTGACGTGACCCAGTACTTC. It codes for CASSLSVDVTQYF.

Points on this clone: Other DNA sequences in the same sample also yield this CDR3. The chain employs TRBV4-3 and TRBJ1-4; D is possibly TRBD1 (6 bases). This CDR3 is built from 14 residues. Germline V gene data show CDR1 as LGHNA and CDR2 as YSLEER. The V end lost 1 base, the J end lost 7 bases, and 10 bases lay between the germline ends. The CDR3 bases are TGCGCCAGCAGCCAAGGCAGGGGAAGTGAAAAACTGTTTTTT. Residues: CASSQGRGSEKLFF.

The chain carries TRBV19 and TRBJ2-3; D call uncertain. Between the trimmed V and J ends, which lost 4 bases and 3 bases, there was a span of 5 bases. The CDR3 runs to 12 residues. Germline CDR1 is LNHDA and CDR2 is SQIVND (reference sequence). CDR3 bases: TGTGCCAGTAGTACCTGGACAGATACGCAGTATTTT. It encodes CASSTWTDTQYF.

This clone came up a few times. The chain links TRBV14 to TRBJ1-1; no clear D. This CDR3 is 15 amino acids long. In germline, CDR1 is SGHDN, CDR2 FVKESK. The V end was cut by 1 base, the J end by 3 bases, with 12 bases between. CDR3 nucleotides: TGTGCCAGCAGCCAAGTCATTGGCGGAGACACTGAAGCTTTCTTT. It yields the protein CASSQVIGGDTEAFF.

The chain has TRBV4-1 and TRBJ1-5; D gene ambiguous. The CDR3 covers 18 residues. Trimming removed 0 bases at V and 0 bases at J, with 15 bases between. Germline values: CDR1 MGHRA, CDR2 YSYEKL. CDR3 DNA: TGCGCCAGCAGCCAAGACTTTCGGACCGGGGATAGCAATCAGCCCCAGCATTTT. Protein: CASSQDFRTGDSNQPQHF.

This clone showed up just a few times. The rearrangement uses TRBV25-1 and TRBJ1-1, with D uncertain. Germline V lookup: CDR1 MGHDK, CDR2 SYGVNS. Trimming stripped 1 base from V and 5 bases from J, with 11 bases between. The CDR3 has 14 amino acids. CDR3 nucleotides: TGTGCCAGCAGTGAATGGGAGGGAGGGACTGAAGCTTTCTTT. Translation: CASSEWEGGTEAFF. Full variable domain (outside the CDR3, taken from reference TRBV25-1 and TRBJ1-1): EADIYQTPRYLVIGTGKKITLECSQTMGHDKMYWYQQDPGMELHLIHYSYGVNSTEKGDLSSESTVSRIRTEHFPLTLESARPSHTSQYLCASSEWEGGTEAFFGQGTRLTVV.

CDR3 DNA sequence: TGTGCCAGCAGGAAAGGAGCGGGACAGGGTTCGTACGAGCAGTACTTC. Translation gives CASRKGAGQGSYEQYF. V is TRBV7-9 and J is TRBJ2-7; the match to TRBD1 covers 9 bases. V dropped 6 bases and J dropped 4; count of bases not matched to a gene: 13. This CDR3 contains 16 residues. Germline V CDR1 and CDR2: SEHNR, FQNEAQ (reference sequence).

The chain has TRBV29-1 and TRBJ2-5, with 7 bases that match TRBD2. V trimming: 4 bases; J trimming: 5 bases; junction bases outside the gene matches: 13. CDR1 is SQVTM, CDR2 ANQGSEA, per germline. This CDR3 region has 15 residues. The CDR3 protein is CSVAHERGSPETQYF. The CDR3 DNA reads as TGCAGCGTTGCCCACGAGCGCGGGAGCCCCGAGACCCAGTACTTC.

This chain joins TRBV10-3 and TRBJ2-3; TRBD2 might be the D (7 bases). The CDR3 runs 14 residues. V dropped 6 bases and J dropped 2 bases, with 12 bases sitting between them. Germline V gene data show CDR1 as ENHRY and CDR2 as SYGVKD. The CDR3 loop is CAISGAGATDTQYF. CDR3 in DNA: TGTGCCATCAGCGGGGCGGGGGCCACAGATACGCAGTATTTT.

The genes are TRBV10-3 and TRBJ2-1; D gene unclear. CDR1 and CDR2 (germline): ENHRY, SYGVKD. CDR3 length: 15 amino acids. Trimming stripped 3 bases from V and 5 bases from J, with 14 bases between. CDR3 loop: CAISERVGINNEQFF. The DNA of the CDR3 is TGTGCCATCAGTGAACGAGTGGGAATTAACAATGAGCAGTTCTTC.